Here is one T cell receptor (beta chain) with its context. V shed 6 bases and J 5 bases; nucleotides not matched to a gene: 5. The CDR3 covers 14 residues. The V gene's germline CDR1 is LGHNA and CDR2 YSLEER. This sample stems from a study of blood T cell repertoires in COVID-19. Study information: T cells, B-cell-depleted T cells, or PBMCs supplied cDNA or gDNA.

Enrollees, about 18 to 95 years old, lived in approximately 25 US areas. Per the original methods: The assay estimated nucleated cells by amplifying reference gene primers. Sequenced by immunoSEQ multiplex PCR; TCRdb stores in-frame clones only, minus some. V, J and clone size are those of that table, while D and trimming were read from the DNA. The sample carries almost 250,000 clones, approximately 85% recorded once. This TCR came from a woman aged 45 to 65 with acute COVID-19. Sequenced sample: PBMCs or T cells enriched from blood (not recorded which). This rearrangement joins TRBV4-3 to TRBJ1-5, with 9 bases aligning to TRBD1. The CDR3 region is CASSRDRDDQPQHF. The DNA for the CDR3 is TGCGCCAGCAGTCGGGACAGGGATGATCAGCCCCAGCATTTT.